The subject of this entry is one TCR beta chain. Germline CDR1 is SEHNR and CDR2 is FQNEAQ (reference sequence). The germline V and J ends were trimmed by 4 bases and 2 bases, with 21 bases remaining between them. The CDR3 totals 19 residues. Time point in this sample: persistent/refractory GD, antithyroid drugs over 5 years with positive TRAb. Isolated PBMC RNA provided the starting material for the TCR library. These data belong to a study of regulatory T cells in long-lasting Graves disease. Investigators prepared the TCR beta libraries by applying iRepertoire HTBI primers and Arm-PCR of CDR3 regions. TCRdb re-derived calls from the multiplex PCR reads in MiXCR, one entry per CDR3 protein. The sample has about 430,000 distinct CDR3 sequences, 21% seen once; the top ten hold roughly an eighth.

J is TRBJ1-6 and V is TRBV7-9; a weak D match, TRBD1 (6 bases). This receptor was identified in a female donor with Graves disease. Sequencing was performed on peripheral blood mononuclear cells (PBMCs), taken when the disease was refractory, from a patient treated with antithyroid drugs. CDR3 protein: CASSSDGGQGWTYNSPLHF. In nucleotides, the CDR3 is TGTGCCAGCAGCTCGGACGGGGGTCAGGGGTGGACCTATAATTCACCCCTCCACTTT.